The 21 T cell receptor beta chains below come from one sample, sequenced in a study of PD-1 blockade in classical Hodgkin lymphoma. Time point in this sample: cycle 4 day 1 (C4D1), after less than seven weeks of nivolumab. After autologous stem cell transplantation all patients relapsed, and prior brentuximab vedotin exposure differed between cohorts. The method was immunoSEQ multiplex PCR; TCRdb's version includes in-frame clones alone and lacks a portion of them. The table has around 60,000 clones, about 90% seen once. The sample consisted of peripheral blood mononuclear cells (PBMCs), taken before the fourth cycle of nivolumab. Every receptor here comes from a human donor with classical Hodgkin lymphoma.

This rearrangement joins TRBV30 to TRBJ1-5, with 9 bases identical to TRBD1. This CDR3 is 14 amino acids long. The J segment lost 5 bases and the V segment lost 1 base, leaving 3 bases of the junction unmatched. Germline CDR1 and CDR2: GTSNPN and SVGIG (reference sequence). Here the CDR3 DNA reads TGTGCCTGGAGTGCGGGACAGGGCCATCAGCCCCAGCATTTT. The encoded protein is CAWSAGQGHQPQHF.

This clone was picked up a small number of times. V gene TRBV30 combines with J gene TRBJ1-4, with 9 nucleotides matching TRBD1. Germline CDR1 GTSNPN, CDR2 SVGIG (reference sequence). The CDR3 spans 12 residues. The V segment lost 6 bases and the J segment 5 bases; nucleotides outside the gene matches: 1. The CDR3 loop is CACGTGNEKLFF. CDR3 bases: TGTGCCTGTGGGACAGGGAATGAAAAACTGTTTTTT.

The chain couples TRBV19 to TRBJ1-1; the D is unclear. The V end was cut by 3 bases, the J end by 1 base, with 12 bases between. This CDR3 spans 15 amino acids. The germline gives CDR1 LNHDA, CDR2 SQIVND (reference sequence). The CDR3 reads CASSIYRVGNTEAFF. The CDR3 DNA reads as TGTGCCAGTAGTATTTACAGAGTAGGGAACACTGAAGCTTTCTTT.

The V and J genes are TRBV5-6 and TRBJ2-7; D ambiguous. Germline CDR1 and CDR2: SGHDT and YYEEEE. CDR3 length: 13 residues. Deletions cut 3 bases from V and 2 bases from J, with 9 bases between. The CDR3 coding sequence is TGTGCCAGCAGCTCTGAAGTCCCCTACGAGCAGTACTTC. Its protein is CASSSEVPYEQYF.

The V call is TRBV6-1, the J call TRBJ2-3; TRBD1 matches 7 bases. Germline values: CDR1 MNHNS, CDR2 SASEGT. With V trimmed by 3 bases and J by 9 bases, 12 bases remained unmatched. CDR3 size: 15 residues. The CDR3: CASSEAPRDRRTQYF. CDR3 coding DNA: TGTGCCAGCAGTGAGGCCCCCCGGGACAGAAGGACGCAGTATTTT.

For the CDR3, the DNA is TGTGCCAGCAGCTTAGCCGGGATAGAGCAGTTCTTC. Its translation: CASSLAGIEQFF. The chain uses TRBV11-1 and TRBJ2-1; TRBD2 might be the D (5 bases). There are 12 residues in the CDR3. Germline V CDR1 and CDR2: SGHAT, FQDESV (reference sequence). The ends were cut back, 0 bases at V and 10 bases at J, with 7 bases in the middle.

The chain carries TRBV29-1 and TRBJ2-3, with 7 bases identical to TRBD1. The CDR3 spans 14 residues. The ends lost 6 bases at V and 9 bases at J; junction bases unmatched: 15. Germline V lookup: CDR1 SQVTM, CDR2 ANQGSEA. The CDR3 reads CSVGGQADWGTQYF. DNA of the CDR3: TGCAGCGTGGGTGGACAGGCCGACTGGGGGACGCAGTATTTT.

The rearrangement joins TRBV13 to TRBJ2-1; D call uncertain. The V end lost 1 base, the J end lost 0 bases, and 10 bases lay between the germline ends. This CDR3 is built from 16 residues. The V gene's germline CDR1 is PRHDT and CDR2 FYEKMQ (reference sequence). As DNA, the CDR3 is TGTGCCAGCAGCTTAGCTGGCCGGCGCTCCTACAATGAGCAGTTCTTC. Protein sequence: CASSLAGRRSYNEQFF.

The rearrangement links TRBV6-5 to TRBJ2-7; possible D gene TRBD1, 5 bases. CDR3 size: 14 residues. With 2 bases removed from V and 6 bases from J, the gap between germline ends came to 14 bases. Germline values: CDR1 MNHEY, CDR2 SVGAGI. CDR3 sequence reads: CASSYGAPPVEQYF. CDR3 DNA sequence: TGTGCCAGCAGTTACGGGGCGCCCCCGGTCGAGCAGTACTTC.

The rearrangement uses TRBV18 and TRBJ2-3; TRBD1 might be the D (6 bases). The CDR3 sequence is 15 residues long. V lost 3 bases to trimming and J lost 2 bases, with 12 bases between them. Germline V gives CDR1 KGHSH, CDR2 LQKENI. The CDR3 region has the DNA TGTGCCAGCTCACCTTTACAGGGAAACACAGATACGCAGTATTTT. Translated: CASSPLQGNTDTQYF.

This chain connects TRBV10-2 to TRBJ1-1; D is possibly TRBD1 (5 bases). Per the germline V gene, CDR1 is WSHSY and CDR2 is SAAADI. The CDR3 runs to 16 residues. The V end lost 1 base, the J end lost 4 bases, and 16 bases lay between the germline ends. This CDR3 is CASSEFLGVSGTEAFF. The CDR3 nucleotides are TGCGCCAGCAGTGAGTTTTTAGGGGTGAGTGGCACTGAAGCTTTCTTT.

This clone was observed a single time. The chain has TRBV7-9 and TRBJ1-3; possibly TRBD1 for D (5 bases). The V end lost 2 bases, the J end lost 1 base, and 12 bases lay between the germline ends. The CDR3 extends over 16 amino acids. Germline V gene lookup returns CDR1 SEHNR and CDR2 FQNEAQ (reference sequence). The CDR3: CASSLTGSSSGNTIYF. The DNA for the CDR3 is TGTGCCAGCAGCTTAACAGGTAGCAGTTCTGGAAACACCATATATTTT.

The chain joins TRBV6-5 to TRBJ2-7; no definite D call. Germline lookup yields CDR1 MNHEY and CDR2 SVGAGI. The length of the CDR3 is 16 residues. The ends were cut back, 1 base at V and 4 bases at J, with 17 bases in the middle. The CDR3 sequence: CASSYYLPRFVYEQYF. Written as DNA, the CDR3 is TGTGCCAGCAGTTACTACCTGCCCAGATTTGTTTACGAGCAGTACTTC.

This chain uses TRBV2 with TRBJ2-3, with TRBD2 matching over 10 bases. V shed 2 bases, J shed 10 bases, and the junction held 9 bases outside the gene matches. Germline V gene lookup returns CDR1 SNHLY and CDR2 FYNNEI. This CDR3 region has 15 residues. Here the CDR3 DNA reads TGTGCCAGCAGTGAATCTCTAGCGGGGGCGCCGTCGCAGTATTTT. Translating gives CASSESLAGAPSQYF. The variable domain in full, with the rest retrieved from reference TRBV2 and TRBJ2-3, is EPEVTQTPSHQVTQMGQEVILRCVPISNHLYFYWYRQILGQKVEFLVSFYNNEISEKSEIFDDQFSVERPDGSNFTLKIRSTKLEDSAMYFCASSESLAGAPSQYFGPGTRLTVL.

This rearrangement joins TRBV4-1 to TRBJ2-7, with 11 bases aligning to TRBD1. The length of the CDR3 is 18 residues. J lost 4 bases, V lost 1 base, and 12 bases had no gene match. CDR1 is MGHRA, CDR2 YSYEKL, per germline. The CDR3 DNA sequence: TGCGCCAGCAGCCAAGTCCCTTACCCCGGGACAGGGGGTTACGAGCAGTACTTC. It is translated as CASSQVPYPGTGGYEQYF.

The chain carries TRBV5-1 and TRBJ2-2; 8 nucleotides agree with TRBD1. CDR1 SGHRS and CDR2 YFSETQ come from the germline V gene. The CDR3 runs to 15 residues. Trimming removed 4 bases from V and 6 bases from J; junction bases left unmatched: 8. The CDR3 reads CASSGGTGFSGELFF. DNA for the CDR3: TGCGCCAGCAGCGGGGGGACAGGCTTCTCCGGGGAGCTGTTTTTT.

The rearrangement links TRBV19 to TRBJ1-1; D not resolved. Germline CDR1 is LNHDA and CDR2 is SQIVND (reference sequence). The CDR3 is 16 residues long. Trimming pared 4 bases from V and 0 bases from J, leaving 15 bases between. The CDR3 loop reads CASSSGGRGMNTEAFF. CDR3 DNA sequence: TGTGCCAGTAGTAGTGGCGGAAGAGGAATGAACACTGAAGCTTTCTTT.

The DNA of the CDR3 is TGTGCCACCAAGGGACAGGGGGTTGACATTCAGTACTTC. It codes for CATKGQGVDIQYF. J is TRBJ2-4 and V is TRBV19, with TRBD1 matching over 11 bases. The CDR3 has 13 residues. Germline trimming cut 10 bases from V and 8 bases from J; bases unmatched to any gene: 7. CDR1 LNHDA and CDR2 SQIVND come from the germline V gene (reference sequence). The full variable domain, with the rest looked up from reference TRBV19 and TRBJ2-4, is DGGITQSPKYLFRKEGQNVTLSCEQNLNHDAMYWYRQDPGQGLRLIYYSQIVNDFQKGDIAEGYSVSREKKESFPLTVTSAQKNPTAFYLCATKGQGVDIQYFGAGTRLSVL.

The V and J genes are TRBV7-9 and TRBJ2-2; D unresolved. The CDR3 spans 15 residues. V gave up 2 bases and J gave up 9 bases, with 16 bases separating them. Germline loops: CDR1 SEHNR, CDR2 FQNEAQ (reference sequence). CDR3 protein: CASSLPIGVAWELFF. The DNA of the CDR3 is TGTGCCAGCAGCTTACCCATTGGGGTAGCCTGGGAGCTGTTTTTT.

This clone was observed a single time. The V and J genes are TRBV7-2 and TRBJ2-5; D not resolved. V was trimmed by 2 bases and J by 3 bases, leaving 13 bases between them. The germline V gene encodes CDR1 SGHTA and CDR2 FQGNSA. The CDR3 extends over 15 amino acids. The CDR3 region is CASSLMPGGEETQYF. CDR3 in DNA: TGTGCCAGCAGCTTAATGCCCGGTGGTGAAGAGACCCAGTACTTC.

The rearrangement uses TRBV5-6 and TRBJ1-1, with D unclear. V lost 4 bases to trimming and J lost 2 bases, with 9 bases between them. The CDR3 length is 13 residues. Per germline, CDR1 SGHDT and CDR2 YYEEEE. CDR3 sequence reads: CASSRDDNTEAFF. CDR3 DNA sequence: TGTGCCAGCAGCAGAGACGATAACACTGAAGCTTTCTTT.